These 27 T cell receptor beta chains originate from one sample sequenced in a study of OX40 agonist ivuxolimab in advanced cancers. TCRdb's table, derived via immunoSEQ multiplex PCR, lists solely in-frame clones and lacks some. Of around 80,000 clones in the sample, 70% to 90% are singletons; the top ten hold 0.6% to 0.85%. This material consisted of CD4+ or CD8+ T cells sorted from blood, taken in a trial of the OX40 agonist ivuxolimab. Every receptor here comes from an adult with an advanced solid tumor such as melanoma, head and neck, liver or kidney cancer.

The chain employs TRBV7-3 and TRBJ2-7; 8 nucleotides match TRBD1. Trimming took 1 base from V and 7 from J; bases not matched to a gene: 9. The V gene's germline CDR1 is SGHTA and CDR2 FQGTGA. CDR3 length: 15 residues. CDR3 nucleotide sequence: TGTGCCAGCAGCTTAAAGGGACAGGCCATTAGGGAGCAGTACTTC. Translation: CASSLKGQAIREQYF.

The V call is TRBV18, the J call TRBJ2-2; TRBD2 is a possible D gene (5 bases). V gave up 3 bases and J gave up 5 bases, with 16 bases separating them. Germline V gives CDR1 KGHSH, CDR2 LQKENI. The length of the CDR3 is 16 residues. The CDR3 protein is CASSPPGLGETGELFF. CDR3 coding DNA: TGTGCCAGCTCACCCCCCGGACTGGGAGAAACCGGGGAGCTGTTTTTT.

This clone was seen more than once but under ten times. This chain connects TRBV30 to TRBJ1-1; D is uncertain. In germline, CDR1 is GTSNPN, CDR2 SVGIG (reference sequence). Trimming pared 2 bases from V and 7 bases from J, leaving 17 bases between. CDR3 length equals 14 residues. CDR3 sequence reads: CAWSPLPGIGEAFF. For the CDR3, the DNA is TGTGCCTGGAGTCCTCTCCCGGGGATCGGTGAAGCTTTCTTT.

This clone was detected a few times. The V and J genes are TRBV2 and TRBJ1-5; D perhaps matches TRBD1 (6 bases). Germline-derived CDR1 and CDR2 are SNHLY and FYNNEI. With 4 bases removed from V and 3 bases from J, the gap between germline ends came to 10 bases. The CDR3 extends over 14 amino acids. The CDR3 loop reads CASSADSPNQPQHF. CDR3 coding DNA: TGTGCCAGCAGTGCGGACAGCCCCAATCAGCCCCAGCATTTT.

V gene TRBV5-8 combines with J gene TRBJ2-3; D is possibly TRBD1 (6 bases). V was trimmed by 4 bases and J by 2 bases, leaving 17 bases between them. Germline CDR1 and CDR2: SGHTS and YDEGEE. This CDR3 region has 16 residues. CDR3 sequence (DNA): TGTGCCAGCAGCGAGGGGGACGGTTATTTCACAGATACGCAGTATTTT. This translates into CASSEGDGYFTDTQYF.

The J gene is TRBJ2-5, the V gene TRBV18; weak D call: TRBD1 (6 bases). Trimming cost V 2 bases and J 5 bases, with 12 bases left between them. There are 14 residues in the CDR3. Germline V gene sequence: CDR1 KGHSH, CDR2 LQKENI. CDR3 amino acids: CASSPGGGSETQYF. CDR3 bases: TGTGCCAGCTCACCAGGGGGCGGGTCTGAGACCCAGTACTTC.

This clone has just a few counts. The CDR3 DNA follows: TGTGCCAGTAGTATAGCAGGACGGGCTAGCAATCAGCCCCAGCATTTT. Translated, it gives CASSIAGRASNQPQHF. The chain links TRBV19 to TRBJ1-5; D is unresolved. Germline lookup yields CDR1 LNHDA and CDR2 SQIVND (reference sequence). This CDR3 has 16 residues. Trimming pared 1 base from V and 0 bases from J, leaving 10 bases between.

This clone was seen just once. The gene calls are TRBV5-5 and TRBJ1-1; 7 bases match TRBD1. The length of the CDR3 is 15 residues. V lost 4 bases, J lost 0 bases, and 6 bases stayed unmatched. Per the germline V gene, CDR1 is SGHKS and CDR2 is YYEKEE (reference sequence). CDR3 sequence reads: CASSIGQALNTEAFF. CDR3 bases: TGTGCCAGCAGCATTGGACAGGCCTTGAACACTGAAGCTTTCTTT.

The genes are TRBV5-5 and TRBJ1-1; TRBD1 is a possible D gene (5 bases). The CDR3 loop spans 14 amino acids. V shed 4 bases and J shed 2 bases, with 12 bases lying between them. Germline V gives CDR1 SGHKS, CDR2 YYEKEE (reference sequence). The CDR3 reads CASSLAWDNTEAFF. The CDR3 DNA reads as TGTGCCAGCAGCCTGGCTTGGGACAACACTGAAGCTTTCTTT.

This chain joins TRBV30 and TRBJ1-1; tentative D call: TRBD1 (5 bases). The V end lost 5 bases, the J end lost 0 bases, and 16 bases lay between the germline ends. This CDR3 has 15 residues. The V gene's germline CDR1 is GTSNPN and CDR2 SVGIG (reference sequence). CDR3 bases: TGTGCCTGGCACACACCGGGACTCCTGAACACTGAAGCTTTCTTT. Translation: CAWHTPGLLNTEAFF.

The J gene is TRBJ2-7, the V gene TRBV6-1; no reliable D call. Germline loops: CDR1 MNHNS, CDR2 SASEGT. The CDR3 covers 13 residues. Trimming took 1 base from V and 8 from J, leaving 12 bases between them. This CDR3 reads CASSEEAGLQQYF. DNA of the CDR3: TGTGCCAGCAGTGAAGAGGCAGGTCTGCAGCAGTACTTC.

The rearrangement uses TRBV5-1 and TRBJ2-3, with 8 bases lining up with TRBD2. Germline CDR1 and CDR2: SGHRS and YFSETQ. This CDR3 is built from 16 residues. V shed 4 bases, J shed 0 bases, and the junction held 7 bases outside the gene matches. The CDR3 DNA follows: TGCGCCAGCAGCAGTCTCGGGGGGGCCAGCACAGATACGCAGTATTTT. Its protein is CASSSLGGASTDTQYF. Full variable domain (missing parts from reference TRBV5-1 and TRBJ2-3): KAGVTQTPRYLIKTRGQQVTLSCSPISGHRSVSWYQQTPGQGLQFLFEYFSETQRNKGNFPGRFSGRQFSNSRSEMNVSTLELGDSALYLCASSSLGGASTDTQYFGPGTRLTVL.

The gene calls are TRBV6-5 and TRBJ1-1, with D uncertain. Germline V gene data show CDR1 as MNHEY and CDR2 as SVGAGI. V was cut by 8 bases and J by 1 base, with 11 bases left in between. This CDR3 has 13 residues. CDR3 bases: TGTGCCAGCGTCCCTGAGAAGAACACTGAAGCTTTCTTT. This translates into CASVPEKNTEAFF.

The chain joins TRBV9 to TRBJ2-2; perhaps TRBD1 as D (6 bases). CDR3 length: 15 residues. Germline V gene lookup returns CDR1 SGDLS and CDR2 YYNGEE. The V gene lost 3 bases and the J gene lost 1 base, with 10 bases spanning the gap. The CDR3, as DNA: TGTGCCAGCAGCGCAGAGACAGGGAACACCGGGGAGCTGTTTTTT. Translating it yields CASSAETGNTGELFF.

This chain connects TRBV10-1 to TRBJ1-1; D remains ambiguous. This CDR3 spans 13 amino acids. The V gene's germline CDR1 is WNHNN and CDR2 SYGVQD (reference sequence). V lost 1 base and J 7 bases, leaving 10 bases between the germline ends. CDR3 region: CASSEYATSEAFF. In nucleotides, the CDR3 is TGCGCCAGCAGTGAGTATGCGACGAGTGAAGCTTTCTTT.

This chain links TRBV30 with TRBJ1-5; 7 nucleotides match TRBD1. Looked up from germline, CDR1 is GTSNPN and CDR2 is SVGIG (reference sequence). This CDR3 is 14 amino acids long. V lost 4 bases and J lost 10; bases outside the gene matches: 13. In DNA form, the CDR3 reads TGTGCCTGGATCGGGACAGCTGGGGACCTACCCCAGCATTTT. This encodes CAWIGTAGDLPQHF.

This clone has a handful of counts. This chain connects TRBV19 to TRBJ1-2, with TRBD1 as a possible D gene (5 bases). V was trimmed by 2 bases and J by 7 bases, leaving 11 bases between them. The germline gives CDR1 LNHDA, CDR2 SQIVND (reference sequence). The CDR3 spans 13 residues. The CDR3 DNA follows: TGTGCCAGTAGTATAAGGGGAGAGGGTGGCTACACCTTC. It translates to CASSIRGEGGYTF.

In this sample, this clone turned up a few times. This sequence joins TRBV5-1 and TRBJ1-1, with 8 bases aligning to TRBD1. With V trimmed by 1 base and J by 3 bases, 5 bases remained unmatched. Germline CDR1 and CDR2: SGHRS and YFSETQ. The CDR3 contains 15 residues. CDR3 loop: CASSLTGGRYTEAFF. In DNA, the CDR3 is TGCGCCAGCAGCTTGACAGGGGGGAGGTACACTGAAGCTTTCTTT.

J is TRBJ2-7 and V is TRBV6-6; D perhaps matches TRBD1 (6 bases). CDR3 length equals 15 residues. Germline CDR1 is MNHNY and CDR2 is SVGAGI (reference sequence). V was clipped by 8 bases and J by 3 bases, with 20 bases between them. DNA of the CDR3: TGTGCCAGCTCGAAAGGGGCCGAACAGGGCTACGAGCAGTACTTC. As protein: CASSKGAEQGYEQYF.

The count of this clone is one. The chain uses TRBV7-2 and TRBJ1-1; no reliable D call. CDR1 is SGHTA, CDR2 FQGNSA, per germline. V dropped 3 bases and J dropped 8 bases, with 7 bases sitting between them. The CDR3 loop spans 11 amino acids. CDR3 nucleotide sequence: TGTGCCAGCAGCTTTAGTGTGGAAGCTTTCTTT. Translated, it gives CASSFSVEAFF.

This chain links TRBV10-1 with TRBJ2-1; 12 positions agree with TRBD2. Trimming at V came to 1 base and at J to 7 bases, leaving 2 bases not matched to a gene. Germline V gives CDR1 WNHNN, CDR2 SYGVQD (reference sequence). The CDR3 extends over 15 amino acids. This CDR3 is CASSEWTSGINEQFF. The DNA for the CDR3 is TGCGCCAGCAGTGAGTGGACTAGCGGGATTAATGAGCAGTTCTTC.

This clone was recorded once. V is TRBV9 and J is TRBJ1-4; TRBD1 aligns across 11 bases. After removal of 3 bases from V and 8 bases from J, the junction contained 3 bases not matched to a gene. Germline CDR1 is SGDLS and CDR2 is YYNGEE. The CDR3 extends over 14 amino acids. CDR3 sequence (DNA): TGTGCCAGCAGCGACGGGACAGGGGGGGAAAAACTGTTTTTT. It is translated as CASSDGTGGEKLFF.

The chain carries TRBV6-5 and TRBJ1-2, with 9 nucleotides matching TRBD1. Germline V gives CDR1 MNHEY, CDR2 SVGAGI. V dropped 4 bases and J dropped 8; count of bases not matched to a gene: 11. This CDR3 region has 15 residues. As DNA, the CDR3 is TGTGCCAGCAGTTCGAGTCCCGGGACAGGGTTCGGCTACACCTTC. Amino acids: CASSSSPGTGFGYTF.

The chain joins TRBV7-8 to TRBJ2-3; 12 nucleotides line up with TRBD2. Germline CDR1 and CDR2: SGHVS and FQNEAQ. V trimming: 4 bases; J trimming: 1 base; junction bases outside the gene matches: 6. CDR3 size: 17 residues. The CDR3 loop reads CASSSSGGAGGTDTQYF. In DNA, the CDR3 is TGTGCCAGCAGCTCTAGCGGGGGGGCCGGAGGCACAGATACGCAGTATTTT.

In its sample, this clone was seen a few times. The rearrangement links TRBV20-1 to TRBJ1-2, with a tentative D call TRBD1 (6 bases). Germline V gene sequence: CDR1 DFQATT, CDR2 SNEGSKA (reference sequence). The CDR3 is made up of 10 amino acids. V was shortened by 3 bases and J by 13 bases, with 12 bases between the two germline ends. CDR3 sequence (DNA): TGCAGTGCTAGCAGGGGCCCACTCACCTTC. Its protein is CSASRGPLTF.

The rearrangement uses TRBV5-1 and TRBJ2-3; 7 positions agree with TRBD1. Germline V gives CDR1 SGHRS, CDR2 YFSETQ. The CDR3 is 14 amino acids. V dropped 6 bases and J dropped 3; count of bases not matched to a gene: 7. The CDR3 loop is CASNPGQTTDTQYF. DNA for the CDR3: TGCGCCAGCAACCCGGGACAGACTACAGATACGCAGTATTTT.

This rearrangement joins TRBV28 to TRBJ1-1, with D possibly being TRBD1 (5 bases). CDR3 length equals 11 residues. Germline lookup yields CDR1 MDHEN and CDR2 SYDVKM. V was pared by 6 bases and J by 8 bases, with 10 bases between. Here the CDR3 DNA reads TGTGCCAGCAGAGACGGGACGGAAGCTTTCTTT. Translated, it gives CASRDGTEAFF. Full variable domain (missing parts from reference TRBV28 and TRBJ1-1): DVKVTQSSRYLVKRTGEKVFLECVQDMDHENMFWYRQDPGLGLRLIYFSYDVKMKEKGDIPEGYSVSREKKERFSLILESASTNQTSMYLCASRDGTEAFFGQGTRLTVV.